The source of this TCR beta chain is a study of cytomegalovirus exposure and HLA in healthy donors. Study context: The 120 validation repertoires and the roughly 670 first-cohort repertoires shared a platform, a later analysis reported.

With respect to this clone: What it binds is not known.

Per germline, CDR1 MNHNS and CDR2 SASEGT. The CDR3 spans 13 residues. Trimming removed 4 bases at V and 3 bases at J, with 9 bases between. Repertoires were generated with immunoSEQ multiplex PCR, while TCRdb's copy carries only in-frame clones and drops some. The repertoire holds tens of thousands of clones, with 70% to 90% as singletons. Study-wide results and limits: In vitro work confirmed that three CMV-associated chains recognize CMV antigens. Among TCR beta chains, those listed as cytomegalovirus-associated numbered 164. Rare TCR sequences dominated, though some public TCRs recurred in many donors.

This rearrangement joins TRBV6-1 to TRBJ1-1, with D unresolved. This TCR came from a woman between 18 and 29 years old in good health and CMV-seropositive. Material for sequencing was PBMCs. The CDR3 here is CASSVQVYTEAFF. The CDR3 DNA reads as TGTGCCAGCAGTGTCCAGGTTTACACTGAAGCTTTCTTT.